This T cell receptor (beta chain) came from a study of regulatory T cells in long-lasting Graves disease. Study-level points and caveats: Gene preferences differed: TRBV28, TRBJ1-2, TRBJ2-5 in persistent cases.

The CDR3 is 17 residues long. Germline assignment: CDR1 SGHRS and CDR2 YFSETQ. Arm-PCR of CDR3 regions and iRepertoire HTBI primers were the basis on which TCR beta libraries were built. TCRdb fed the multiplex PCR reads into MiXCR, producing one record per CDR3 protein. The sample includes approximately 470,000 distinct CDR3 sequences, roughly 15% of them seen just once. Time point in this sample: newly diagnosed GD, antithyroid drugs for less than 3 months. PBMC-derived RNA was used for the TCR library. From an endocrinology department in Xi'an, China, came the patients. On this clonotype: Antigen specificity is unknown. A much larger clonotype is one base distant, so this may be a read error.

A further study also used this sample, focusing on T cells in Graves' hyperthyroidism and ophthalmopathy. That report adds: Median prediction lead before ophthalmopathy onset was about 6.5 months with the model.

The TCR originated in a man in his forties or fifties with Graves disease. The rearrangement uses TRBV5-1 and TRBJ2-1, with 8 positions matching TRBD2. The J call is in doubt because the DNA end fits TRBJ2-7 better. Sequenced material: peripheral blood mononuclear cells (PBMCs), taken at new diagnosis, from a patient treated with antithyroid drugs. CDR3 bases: TGTGCCAGCAGCTTCACGGGGGGGGGGCCCCCCTACAATGAGCAGTACTTC. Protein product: CASSFTGGGPPYNEQYF.